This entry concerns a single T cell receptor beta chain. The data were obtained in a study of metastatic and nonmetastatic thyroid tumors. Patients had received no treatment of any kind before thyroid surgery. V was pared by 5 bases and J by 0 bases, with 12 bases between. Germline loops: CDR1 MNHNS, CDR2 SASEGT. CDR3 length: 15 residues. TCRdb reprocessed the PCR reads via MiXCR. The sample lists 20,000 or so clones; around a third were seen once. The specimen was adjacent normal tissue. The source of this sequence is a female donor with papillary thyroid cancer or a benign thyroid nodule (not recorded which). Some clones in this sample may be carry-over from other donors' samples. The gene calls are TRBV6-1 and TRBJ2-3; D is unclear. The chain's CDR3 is CASSLHPTSTDTQYF. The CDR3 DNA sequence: TGTGCCAGCAGTCTTCACCCGACGAGCACAGATACGCAGTATTTT.